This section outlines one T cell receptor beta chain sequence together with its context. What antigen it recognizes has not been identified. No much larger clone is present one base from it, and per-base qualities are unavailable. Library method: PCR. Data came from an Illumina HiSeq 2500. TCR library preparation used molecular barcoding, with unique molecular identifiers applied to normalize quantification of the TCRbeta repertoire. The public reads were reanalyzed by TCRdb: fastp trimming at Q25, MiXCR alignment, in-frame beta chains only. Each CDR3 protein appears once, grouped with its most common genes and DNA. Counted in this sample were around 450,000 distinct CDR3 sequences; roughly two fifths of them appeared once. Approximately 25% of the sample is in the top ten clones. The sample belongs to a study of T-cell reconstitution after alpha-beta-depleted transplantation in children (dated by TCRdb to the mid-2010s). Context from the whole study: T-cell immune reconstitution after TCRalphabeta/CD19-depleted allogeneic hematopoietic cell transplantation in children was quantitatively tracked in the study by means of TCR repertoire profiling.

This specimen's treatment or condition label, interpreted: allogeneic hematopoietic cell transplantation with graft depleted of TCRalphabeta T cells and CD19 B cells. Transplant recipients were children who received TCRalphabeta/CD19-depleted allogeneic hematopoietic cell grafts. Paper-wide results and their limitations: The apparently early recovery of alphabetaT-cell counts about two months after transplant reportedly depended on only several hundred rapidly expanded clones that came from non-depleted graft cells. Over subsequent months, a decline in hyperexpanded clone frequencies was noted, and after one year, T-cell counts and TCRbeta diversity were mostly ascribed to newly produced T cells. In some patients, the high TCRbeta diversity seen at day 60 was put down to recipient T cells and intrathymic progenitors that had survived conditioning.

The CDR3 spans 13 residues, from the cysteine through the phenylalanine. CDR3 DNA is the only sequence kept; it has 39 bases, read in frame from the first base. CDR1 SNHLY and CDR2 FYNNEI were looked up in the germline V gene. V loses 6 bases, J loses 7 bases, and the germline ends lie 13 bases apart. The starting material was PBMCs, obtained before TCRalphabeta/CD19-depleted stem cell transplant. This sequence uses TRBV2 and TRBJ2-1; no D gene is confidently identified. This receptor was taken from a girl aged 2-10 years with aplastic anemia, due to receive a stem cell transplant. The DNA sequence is TGTGCCAGCAGCCTTCGTTTCTTGAATGAGCAGTTCTTC. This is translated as CASSLRFLNEQFF.